This TCR beta chain was observed in a study of shared clonotypes between healthy human individuals. Study at large: The cohort had two women and a few men, ages 18 to 49.

V gave up 5 bases and J gave up 5 bases; unmatched junction bases: 13. The germline CDR1 and CDR2 sequences are SEHNR and FQNEAQ (reference sequence). The CDR3 consists of 17 residues. Repertoires were generated with immunoSEQ multiplex PCR, while TCRdb's copy carries only in-frame clones and drops some. The sample has about 2 million clones, 85% to 95% seen once; the top ten hold more than 0.1%. Sequencing input: naive CD4+ T cells sorted from blood. Subset of the sample: CD45RA+ positively selected. This chain connects TRBV7-9 to TRBJ2-3, with 10 bases that match TRBD1. This sequence was found in a young man in good health. CDR3: CASSPWTGGEVLDTQYF. CDR3 nucleotides: TGTGCCAGCAGCCCTTGGACAGGGGGTGAGGTATTAGATACGCAGTATTTT.